The next 20 T cell receptor beta chains were all read from a single sample in a study of spatial heterogeneity in lung cancer. The time point denotes: sample taken at primary tumor resection. The input material, whole RNA from tumor, nontumor lung or frozen PBMC, was sequenced unsorted. TCRdb called the 5' RACE reads again in MiXCR, with one record for every CDR3 protein. The profile shows approximately 52,000 distinct CDR3 sequences, about 7% of them singletons. This specimen consisted of PBMCs, obtained at surgery. The receptors were sampled from a female donor with early-stage non-small cell lung cancer.

In nucleotides, the CDR3 is TGTGCCAGCAGGGGGTCCGGGCTCTCCTACGAGCAGTACTTC. Its translation is CASRGSGLSYEQYF. The chain joins TRBV7-9 to TRBJ2-7, with D unclear. The CDR3 is made up of 14 amino acids. Per germline, CDR1 SEHNR and CDR2 FQNEAQ (reference sequence). Trimming shortened V by 6 bases and J by 0 bases, and 12 bases separated the two germline ends.

This clonotype was detected ten times or more. The chain recombines TRBV27 with TRBJ1-6, with D possibly TRBD1 on 5 matching bases. Germline V gives CDR1 MNHEY, CDR2 SMNVEV (reference sequence). The CDR3 has 19 amino acids. V lost 4 bases to trimming and J lost 7 bases, with 26 bases between them. CDR3 DNA: TGTGCCAGCAGTTCTGGGGGGAACCTCCGGGACCTTCTAAATTCACCCCTCCACTTT. Its protein is CASSSGGNLRDLLNSPLHF.

Only a few counts were recorded for this clonotype. The CDR3 spells CSAQTPSSYNSPLHF. The CDR3 region has the DNA TGCAGTGCTCAGACCCCCAGCTCCTATAATTCACCCCTCCACTTT. V is TRBV20-1 and J is TRBJ1-6; D call uncertain. V lost 5 bases and J 0 bases, leaving 11 bases between the germline ends. CDR1 and CDR2 (germline): DFQATT, SNEGSKA (reference sequence). This CDR3 is built from 15 residues.

This clonotype was counted only a few times. This chain uses TRBV7-3 with TRBJ1-6, with 8 bases fitting TRBD1. Germline V gives CDR1 SGHTA, CDR2 FQGTGA. There are 13 residues in the CDR3. Losses at the gene ends were 5 bases for V and 10 bases for J; bases not matched to a gene: 4. CDR3 loop: CASSTYRGSPLHF. The CDR3, as DNA: TGTGCCAGCAGCACCTACAGGGGGTCACCCCTCCACTTT. Full variable domain (outside the CDR3, taken from reference TRBV7-3 and TRBJ1-6): GAGVSQTPSNKVTEKGKYVELRCDPISGHTALYWYRQSLGQGPEFLIYFQGTGAADDSGLPNDRFFAVRPEGSVSTLKIQRTERGDSAVYLCASSTYRGSPLHFGNGTRLTVT.

The chain couples TRBV3-1 to TRBJ2-7; 9 bases are shared with TRBD1. Germline V gene lookup returns CDR1 LGHDT and CDR2 YNNKEL (reference sequence). This CDR3 is built from 14 residues. Unmatched junction bases numbered 6, after V lost 8 bases and J lost 1 base. As DNA, the CDR3 is TGTGCCAGCGCCCCGGGACAGGGATCCTACGAGCAGTACTTC. Translated: CASAPGQGSYEQYF.

In its sample, this clonotype was seen many times. The chain employs TRBV2 and TRBJ2-5; D gene uncertain. The V end lost 6 bases, the J end lost 1 base, and 15 bases lay between the germline ends. There are 15 residues in the CDR3. In germline, CDR1 is SNHLY, CDR2 FYNNEI. Written as DNA, the CDR3 is TGTGCCAGCAGGGGCTGGGTCAGAAGCCAAGAGACCCAGTACTTC. It specifies CASRGWVRSQETQYF.

In its sample, this clonotype was seen many times. This sequence joins TRBV18 and TRBJ2-1, with 8 bases aligning to TRBD1. Germline assignment: CDR1 KGHSH and CDR2 LQKENI. The junction had 6 bases not matched to a gene; V was cut back by 1 base and J by 7 bases. The CDR3 spans 15 residues. The chain's CDR3 is CASSPLQGVMNEQFF. The CDR3 DNA reads as TGTGCCAGCTCACCACTACAGGGGGTTATGAATGAGCAGTTCTTC.

This clonotype was detected ten times or more. The chain uses TRBV27 and TRBJ2-3; D gene unclear. Trimming cost V 4 bases and J 4 bases, with 6 bases left between them. CDR3 length equals 12 residues. Germline V gene sequence: CDR1 MNHEY, CDR2 SMNVEV (reference sequence). The CDR3 here is CASSSIADTQYF. As DNA, the CDR3 is TGTGCCAGCAGTTCAATTGCAGATACGCAGTATTTT.

This clonotype was detected ten times or more. This chain links TRBV28 with TRBJ2-3; unclear D gene. Germline V gene lookup returns CDR1 MDHEN and CDR2 SYDVKM. V was cut by 7 bases and J by 2 bases, with 7 bases left in between. The CDR3 consists of 12 residues. CDR3 amino acids: CASNGYTDTQYF. As DNA, the CDR3 is TGTGCCAGCAACGGTTACACAGATACGCAGTATTTT. Looking up the rest from reference TRBV28 and TRBJ2-3 gives the full variable domain: DVKVTQSSRYLVKRTGEKVFLECVQDMDHENMFWYRQDPGLGLRLIYFSYDVKMKEKGDIPEGYSVSREKKERFSLILESASTNQTSMYLCASNGYTDTQYFGPGTRLTVL.

V usage is TRBV27 and J usage is TRBJ1-1; TRBD1 is a possible D gene (5 bases). Germline CDR1 is MNHEY and CDR2 is SMNVEV (reference sequence). This CDR3 region has 14 residues. V dropped 7 bases and J dropped 0 bases, with 12 bases sitting between them. The CDR3 here is CASKEGTLNTEAFF. In DNA form, the CDR3 reads TGTGCCAGCAAGGAGGGGACTTTGAACACTGAAGCTTTCTTT.

In its sample, this clonotype was seen many times. The rearrangement links TRBV4-2 to TRBJ2-1; 10 nucleotides align to TRBD2. The CDR3 extends over 15 amino acids. Germline CDR1 LGHNA, CDR2 YNFKEQ. J lost 7 bases, V lost 4 bases, and 7 bases had no gene match. The CDR3 loop is CASSPSSGGRNEQFF. In DNA form, the CDR3 reads TGTGCCAGCAGCCCGAGTAGCGGGGGGAGGAATGAGCAGTTCTTC.

This clonotype appeared a few times. The J gene is TRBJ2-5, the V gene TRBV6-1, with 7 bases matching TRBD1. CDR3 length equals 13 residues. The germline CDR1 and CDR2 sequences are MNHNS and SASEGT. J lost 4 bases, V lost 6 bases, and 5 bases had no gene match. The CDR3: CASRETGLETQYF. CDR3 coding DNA: TGTGCCAGCAGGGAGACAGGGTTAGAGACCCAGTACTTC.

This clonotype showed up many times. CDR3 amino acids: CASTLMGGGEETQYF. CDR3 DNA sequence: TGTGCCAGCACCCTGATGGGCGGGGGGGAAGAGACCCAGTACTTC. The chain combines TRBV9 with TRBJ2-5, with TRBD2 matching 9 bases. The CDR3 contains 15 residues. With V trimmed by 6 bases and J by 3 bases, 9 bases remained unmatched. CDR1 is SGDLS and CDR2 is YYNGEE in the germline V gene.

The chain employs TRBV4-2 and TRBJ2-2; the match to TRBD1 covers 7 bases. Trimming at V came to 1 base and at J to 1 base, leaving 3 bases not matched to a gene. The CDR3 totals 16 residues. Germline lookup yields CDR1 LGHNA and CDR2 YNFKEQ. The CDR3 protein is CASSQATGVNTGELFF. CDR3 bases: TGTGCCAGCAGCCAAGCTACAGGGGTGAACACCGGGGAGCTGTTTTTT.

In its sample, this clonotype was seen many times. The V call is TRBV7-2, the J call TRBJ1-1, with D tentatively TRBD1 (6 bases). The CDR3 totals 14 residues. Germline V gene sequence: CDR1 SGHTA, CDR2 FQGNSA. Trimming left V 3 bases short and J 3 bases short, with 11 bases between. CDR3 region: CASSLFPGDTEAFF. The CDR3 nucleotides read TGTGCCAGCAGCTTGTTTCCAGGGGACACTGAAGCTTTCTTT.

This clonotype was counted ten times or more. CDR3 in amino acids: CSAKPTDTQYF. The CDR3 coding sequence is TGCAGTGCTAAGCCCACAGATACGCAGTATTTT. The chain couples TRBV20-1 to TRBJ2-3; D ambiguous. V lost 4 bases and J 2 bases, leaving 4 bases between the germline ends. The germline V gene has CDR1 DFQATT and CDR2 SNEGSKA (reference sequence). The CDR3 is made up of 11 amino acids.

There are many counts of this clonotype. This sequence joins TRBV18 and TRBJ2-2; TRBD1 matches at 7 bases. This CDR3 has 15 amino acids. Trimming cost V 2 bases and J 1 base; bases outside gene matches: 1. The germline V gene encodes CDR1 KGHSH and CDR2 LQKENI. In DNA, the CDR3 is TGTGCCAGCTCACCAAGGACAGGGAACACCGGGGAGCTGTTTTTT. Residues: CASSPRTGNTGELFF.

This clonotype came up a few times. The CDR3 nucleotides read TGTGCCAGCAGCTTAGAGTCTGGGACCTACGAGCAGTACTTC. Encoded protein: CASSLESGTYEQYF. The chain joins TRBV7-2 to TRBJ2-7; D is uncertain. V was clipped by 1 base and J by 2 bases, with 9 bases between them. Looked up from germline, CDR1 is SGHTA and CDR2 is FQGNSA. The length of the CDR3 is 14 residues. Complete variable domain (other parts from reference TRBV7-2 and TRBJ2-7): GAGVSQSPSNKVTEKGKDVELRCDPISGHTALYWYRQSLGQGLEFLIYFQGNSAPDKSGLPSDRFSAERTGGSVSTLTIQRTQQEDSAVYLCASSLESGTYEQYFGPGTRLTVT.

The rearrangement joins TRBV25-1 to TRBJ2-3, with D tentatively TRBD2 (6 bases). V was clipped by 6 bases and J by 6 bases, with 13 bases between them. The V gene's germline CDR1 is MGHDK and CDR2 SYGVNS. This CDR3 is built from 13 residues. CDR3 region: CASSHPAGDTQYF. As DNA, the CDR3 is TGTGCCAGCAGCCACCCGGCGGGGGATACGCAGTATTTT.

The chain recombines TRBV6-5 with TRBJ2-3; D remains ambiguous. CDR1 and CDR2 from the germline V gene are MNHEY and SVGAGI. The CDR3 is 14 amino acids. V gave up 6 bases and J gave up 8 bases, with 18 bases separating them. In nucleotides, the CDR3 is TGTGCCAGCAGCCTATCCCCCGGCGTTGGTACGCAGTATTTT. Translating gives CASSLSPGVGTQYF.